Here is one TCR beta chain with its context. As yet, its antigen is unknown. Spread over ten immunoSEQ deep assay plates, unsorted PBMC DNA underwent sequencing. TCRdb's copy holds only in-frame clones and misses some; the assay was immunoSEQ multiplex PCR. The sample consists of fewer than 650,000 clones, around 78% of them appearing once. Germline trimming cut 7 bases from V and 5 bases from J; bases unmatched to any gene: 6. This CDR3 region has 13 residues. CDR1 is MDHEN, CDR2 SYDVKM, per germline. The source of the sample is a study of shared clonotypes between healthy human individuals. Findings of the study overall: It was expected that sequencing depth would affect clonotype sharing among donors.

The rearrangement joins TRBV28 to TRBJ2-5, with 8 bases fitting TRBD1. The specimen was PBMCs. This clonotype was obtained from a woman in her thirties or forties in good health. Some clones in this sample may be carry-over from other donors' samples. CDR3 DNA: TGTGCCAGCACAACAGGGGGTCGGGAGACCCAGTACTTC. This sequence encodes CASTTGGRETQYF.